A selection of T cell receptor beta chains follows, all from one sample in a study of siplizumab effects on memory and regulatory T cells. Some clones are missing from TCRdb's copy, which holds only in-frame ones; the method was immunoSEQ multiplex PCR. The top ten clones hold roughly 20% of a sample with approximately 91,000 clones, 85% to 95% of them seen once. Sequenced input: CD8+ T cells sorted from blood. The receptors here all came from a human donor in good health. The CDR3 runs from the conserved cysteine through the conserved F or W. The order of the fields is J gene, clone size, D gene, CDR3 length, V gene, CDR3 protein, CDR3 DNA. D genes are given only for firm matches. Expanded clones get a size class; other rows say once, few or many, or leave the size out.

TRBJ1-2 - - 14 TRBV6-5 CASSYSGGPGGYTF TGTGCCAGCAGTTACTCGGGAGGTCCCGGGGGCTACACCTTC
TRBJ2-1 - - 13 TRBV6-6 CATGVGESDEQFF TGTGCCACCGGAGTAGGGGAAAGCGATGAGCAGTTCTTC
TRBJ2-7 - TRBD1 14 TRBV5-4 CASSLGQGAYEQYF TGTGCCAGCAGCTTAGGGCAGGGGGCCTACGAGCAGTACTTC
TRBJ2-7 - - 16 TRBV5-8 CASTLGPSSGAYEQYF TGTGCCAGCACCCTAGGTCCGAGTAGCGGAGCCTACGAGCAGTACTTC
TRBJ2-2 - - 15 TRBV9 CASSPAEGNTGELFF TGTGCCAGCAGCCCCGCGGAGGGGAACACCGGGGAGCTGTTTTTT
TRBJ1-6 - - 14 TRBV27 CASTIGLFNSPLHF TGTGCCAGCACGATCGGTCTCTTTAATTCACCCCTCCACTTT
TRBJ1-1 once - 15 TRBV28 CASSPGIGVITEAFF TGTGCCAGCAGTCCCGGAATAGGGGTGATTACTGAAGCTTTCTTT
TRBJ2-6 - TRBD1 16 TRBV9 CASSVEGAGGANVLTF TGTGCCAGCAGCGTAGAGGGGGCGGGCGGGGCCAACGTCCTGACTTTC
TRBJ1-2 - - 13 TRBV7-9 CASSLVGNYGYTF TGTGCCAGCAGCTTAGTCGGGAACTATGGCTACACCTTC
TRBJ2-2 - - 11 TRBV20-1 CSAHIGGELFF TGCAGTGCGCATATTGGAGGGGAGCTGTTTTTT
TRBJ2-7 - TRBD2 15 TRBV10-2 CASSEGSGSGNEQYF TGCGCCAGCAGTGAAGGTAGCGGGAGCGGGAACGAGCAGTACTTC
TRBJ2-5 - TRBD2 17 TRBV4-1 CASSQVRLAGVEETQYF TGCGCCAGCAGCCAAGTCAGGCTAGCGGGAGTTGAGGAGACCCAGTACTTC
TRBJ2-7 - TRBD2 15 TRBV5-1 CASSLRWEGPDEQYF TGCGCCAGCAGCTTGAGGTGGGAGGGCCCGGACGAGCAGTACTTC
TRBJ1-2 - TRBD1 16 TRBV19 CASSIEATGRRYGYTF TGTGCCAGTAGTATAGAGGCGACAGGGAGGAGGTATGGCTACACCTTC
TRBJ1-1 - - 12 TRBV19 CASSRWDGEAFF TGTGCCAGTAGCAGATGGGACGGAGAAGCTTTCTTT
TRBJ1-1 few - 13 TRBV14 CASSQSTRTEAFF TGTGCCAGCAGCCAATCGACACGGACTGAAGCTTTCTTT
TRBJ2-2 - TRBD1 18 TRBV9 CASSDPHGKTGGIGELFF TGTGCCAGCAGCGACCCCCACGGAAAGACAGGGGGCATCGGGGAGCTGTTTTTT
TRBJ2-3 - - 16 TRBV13 CASSTAGWILADTQYF TGTGCCAGCAGCACCGCAGGGTGGATCTTGGCAGATACGCAGTATTTT
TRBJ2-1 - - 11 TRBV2 CASSEINEQFF TGTGCCAGCAGTGAAATAAACGAGCAGTTCTTC
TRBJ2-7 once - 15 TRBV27 CATKSGAPSSYEQYF TGTGCCACCAAATCAGGGGCTCCCAGCTCCTACGAGCAGTACTTC
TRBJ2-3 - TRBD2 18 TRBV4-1 CASSQLTEREGGTDTQYF TGCGCCAGCAGCCAGTTGACAGAGCGGGAGGGAGGCACAGATACGCAGTATTTT
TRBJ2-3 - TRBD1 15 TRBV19 CASRPRDRLGDTQYF TGTGCCAGTAGGCCCCGGGACAGGCTAGGAGATACGCAGTATTTT
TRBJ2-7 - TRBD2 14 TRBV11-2 CASRYSGREYEQYF TGTGCCAGCAGATATAGCGGGAGAGAGTACGAGCAGTACTTC
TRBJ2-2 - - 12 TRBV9 CASSVNTGELFF TGTGCCAGCAGCGTGAACACCGGGGAGCTGTTTTTT
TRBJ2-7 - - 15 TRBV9 CASSVEEGTTYEQYF TGTGCCAGCAGCGTAGAGGAAGGGACGACCTACGAGCAGTACTTC
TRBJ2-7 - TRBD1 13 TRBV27 CASSRQGNYEQYF TGTGCCAGCAGCCGACAGGGAAACTACGAGCAGTACTTC
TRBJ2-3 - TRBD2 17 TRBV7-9 CASSLPTSGGPGDTQYF TGTGCCAGCAGCCTCCCGACTAGCGGGGGGCCGGGGGATACGCAGTATTTT
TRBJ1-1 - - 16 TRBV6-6 CASSYSYQFMNTEAFF TGTGCCAGCAGTTACTCGTATCAGTTTATGAACACTGAAGCTTTCTTT
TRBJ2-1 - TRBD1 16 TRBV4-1 CASSLRDRGPYNEQFF TGCGCCAGCAGCCTGCGGGACAGGGGACCCTACAATGAGCAGTTCTTC
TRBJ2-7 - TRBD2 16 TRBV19 CASSIEGLAGGYEQYF TGTGCCAGTAGTATAGAGGGACTAGCGGGAGGCTACGAGCAGTACTTC
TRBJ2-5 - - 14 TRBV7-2 CASSVRTAQETQYF TGTGCCAGCAGCGTAAGGACGGCACAAGAGACCCAGTACTTC
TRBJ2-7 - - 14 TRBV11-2 CASSSAGDPYEQYF TGTGCCAGCAGTTCTGCAGGGGATCCCTACGAGCAGTACTTC
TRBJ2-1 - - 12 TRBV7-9 CASSLVTKEQFF TGTGCCAGCAGCTTAGTTACAAAAGAGCAGTTCTTC
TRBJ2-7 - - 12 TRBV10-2 CATTQSSYEQYF TGCGCCACGACTCAGAGCTCCTACGAGCAGTACTTC
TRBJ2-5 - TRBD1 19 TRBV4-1 CASSHGQGASAGERETQYF TGCGCCAGCAGCCATGGACAGGGGGCATCAGCGGGAGAAAGGGAGACCCAGTACTTC
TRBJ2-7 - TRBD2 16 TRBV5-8 CASSFSLSGSSLEQYF TGTGCCAGCAGCTTCTCTCTTAGCGGGAGTTCCCTCGAGCAGTACTTC
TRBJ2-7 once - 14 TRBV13 CASSPRGMEYEQYF TGTGCCAGCAGCCCAAGGGGGATGGAGTACGAGCAGTACTTC
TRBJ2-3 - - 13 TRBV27 CASSRRSTDTQYF TGTGCCAGCAGTAGACGTAGCACAGATACGCAGTATTTT
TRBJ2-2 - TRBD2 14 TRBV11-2 CASSFWREAGELFF TGTGCCAGCAGCTTTTGGCGGGAGGCCGGGGAGCTGTTTTTT
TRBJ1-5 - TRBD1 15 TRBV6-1 CASSPGQGVGQPQHF TGTGCCAGCAGTCCTGGACAGGGGGTGGGTCAGCCCCAGCATTTT
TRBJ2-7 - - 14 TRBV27 CASSFAGPKYEQYF TGTGCCAGCAGTTTTGCGGGACCGAAATACGAGCAGTATTTC
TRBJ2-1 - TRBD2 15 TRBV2 CASSPSGRKYNEQFF TGTGCCAGCAGTCCTAGCGGGAGGAAATACAATGAGCAGTTCTTC
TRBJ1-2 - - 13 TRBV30 CAWSLTTNYGYTF TGTGCCTGGAGTCTCACAACTAACTATGGCTACACCTTC
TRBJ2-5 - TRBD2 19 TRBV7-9 CASSPWGGTSGSGGETQYF TGTGCCAGCAGCCCCTGGGGGGGAACTAGCGGGAGTGGAGGAGAGACCCAGTACTTC
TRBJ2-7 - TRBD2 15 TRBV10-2 CATLLLAGGPYEQYF TGCGCCACCCTCCTTTTAGCGGGAGGGCCGTACGAGCAGTACTTC
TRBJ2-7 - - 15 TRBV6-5 CASSYSPTGPWEQYF TGTGCCAGCAGTTACTCCCCTACAGGGCCCTGGGAGCAGTACTTC